Detailed here is one TCR beta chain. This record belongs to a study of cytomegalovirus exposure and HLA in healthy donors. PCR employed 60 Vbeta and 13 Jbeta primers. Sequenced by immunoSEQ multiplex PCR; TCRdb stores in-frame clones only, minus some. The data show roughly 150,000 clones, with approximately 73% seen just once and more than 9% held by the top ten. Germline V gene data show CDR1 as SGDLS and CDR2 as YYNGEE. The CDR3 spans 14 residues. Between the trimmed V and J ends, which lost 2 bases and 3 bases, there was a span of 9 bases. Sequenced material: PBMCs. The clonotype originates from a man aged 25 to 40 in good health and CMV-seropositive. The chain uses TRBV9 and TRBJ1-5; TRBD1 might be the D (6 bases). The CDR3 nucleotides read TGTGCCAGCAGCGTGGGACACCTCAATCAGCCCCAGCATTTT. The encoded protein is CASSVGHLNQPQHF.